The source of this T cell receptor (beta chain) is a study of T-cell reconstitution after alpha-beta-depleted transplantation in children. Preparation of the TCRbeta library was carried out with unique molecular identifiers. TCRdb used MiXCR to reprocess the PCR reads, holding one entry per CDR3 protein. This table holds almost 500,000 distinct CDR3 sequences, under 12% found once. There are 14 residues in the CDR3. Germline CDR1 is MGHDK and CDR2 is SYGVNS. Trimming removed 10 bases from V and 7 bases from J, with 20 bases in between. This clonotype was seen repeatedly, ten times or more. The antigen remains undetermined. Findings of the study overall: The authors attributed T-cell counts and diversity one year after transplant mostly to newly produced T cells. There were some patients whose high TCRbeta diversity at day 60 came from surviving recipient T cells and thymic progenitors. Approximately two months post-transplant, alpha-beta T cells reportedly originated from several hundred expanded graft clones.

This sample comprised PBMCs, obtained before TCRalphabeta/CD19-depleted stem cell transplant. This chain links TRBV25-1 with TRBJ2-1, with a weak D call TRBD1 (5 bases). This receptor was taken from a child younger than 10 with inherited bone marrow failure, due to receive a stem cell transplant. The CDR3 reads CAKIRVADCNEQFF. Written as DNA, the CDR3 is TGTGCCAAAATCAGGGTGGCTGATTGTAATGAGCAGTTCTTC.